The 16 T cell receptor beta chains in this list originate from one sample, sequenced in a study of siplizumab effects on memory and regulatory T cells. The table came from immunoSEQ multiplex PCR; TCRdb's copy has only in-frame clones and leaves some out. The sample consists of 90,000 to 120,000 clones, 93% of them appearing once. Sequences were obtained from Tregs sorted from blood. These TCRs come from a human donor in good health.

The chain carries TRBV19 and TRBJ1-4, with a possible D match to TRBD1 (6 bases). The germline V and J ends were trimmed by 8 bases and 5 bases, with 15 bases remaining between them. The CDR3 consists of 14 residues. CDR1 is LNHDA and CDR2 is SQIVND in the germline V gene (reference sequence). Written as DNA, the CDR3 is TGTGCCAGTCGGGACACCGGAAAAAATGAAAAACTGTTTTTT. Its protein product is CASRDTGKNEKLFF.

Worth noting for this clone: At the DNA level, this CDR3 is encoded by other sequences in the same sample as well. This rearrangement joins TRBV18 to TRBJ2-1, with D uncertain. Germline V gene lookup returns CDR1 KGHSH and CDR2 LQKENI. Trimming pared 3 bases from V and 6 bases from J, leaving 3 bases between. The CDR3 covers 11 residues. For the CDR3, the DNA is TGTGCCAGCTCACCGGCCAATGAGCAGTTCTTC. Residues: CASSPANEQFF.

A single count supports this clone. V is TRBV18 and J is TRBJ2-1, with a tentative D call TRBD2 (5 bases). Germline V gives CDR1 KGHSH, CDR2 LQKENI. The CDR3 sequence is 14 residues long. The V and J ends lost 2 bases and 6 bases respectively, with 11 bases between them. This CDR3 reads CASSPRSLVNEQFF. CDR3 sequence (DNA): TGTGCCAGCTCACCAAGGTCACTAGTCAATGAGCAGTTCTTC.

This chain joins TRBV23-1 and TRBJ1-1; D perhaps matches TRBD1 (5 bases). TRBV23-1 is assigned to the ORF class and has an uncertain function. The CDR3 runs to 15 residues. V lost 0 bases, J lost 3 bases, and 11 bases lay in between. In nucleotides, the CDR3 is TGCGCCAGCAGTCAATCGAAGGGGCTGGACACTGAAGCTTTCTTT. Residues: CASSQSKGLDTEAFF.

V gene TRBV7-8 combines with J gene TRBJ1-1, with a possible D match to TRBD1 (6 bases). The germline V gene encodes CDR1 SGHVS and CDR2 FQNEAQ. Trimming took off 3 bases at V and 7 bases at J, with 12 bases between the two ends. The CDR3 runs 13 residues. The CDR3 DNA sequence: TGTGCCAGCAGCTTGGGAGAGGGGGGTGAAGCTTTCTTT. Encoded protein: CASSLGEGGEAFF.

The V and J genes are TRBV6-1 and TRBJ2-6, with D hard to call. Germline loops: CDR1 MNHNS, CDR2 SASEGT. V gave up 5 bases and J gave up 3 bases, with 8 bases separating them. The CDR3 consists of 14 residues. The CDR3 DNA reads as TGTGCCAGCAGTTCTTGGGGTGGGGCCAACGTCCTGACTTTC. This sequence encodes CASSSWGGANVLTF.

This clone was seen once. This sequence joins TRBV7-6 and TRBJ1-5; D is possibly TRBD1 (5 bases). The germline CDR1 and CDR2 sequences are SGHVS and FNYEAQ. Deletions cut 1 base from V and 1 base from J, with 11 bases between. The CDR3 runs to 16 residues. CDR3 amino acids: CASSLDQGWSNQPQHF. The CDR3, as DNA: TGTGCCAGCAGCTTAGATCAGGGATGGAGCAATCAGCCCCAGCATTTT.

This clone was seen just once. The chain carries TRBV7-2 and TRBJ2-7, with no clear D. Trimming cost V 5 bases and J 7 bases, with 15 bases left between them. CDR3 length: 13 residues. Germline V CDR1 and CDR2: SGHTA, FQGNSA. CDR3 DNA sequence: TGTGCCAGCAGCCCCCCCGCGACTGGTGAGCAGTACTTC. Protein sequence: CASSPPATGEQYF.

This clone was picked up a small number of times. The chain combines TRBV7-2 with TRBJ2-3, with 10 positions matching TRBD2. The CDR3 length is 18 residues. CDR1 and CDR2 (germline): SGHTA, FQGNSA. V was clipped by 1 base and J by 5 bases; unmatched bases: 12. CDR3: CASSLVVRASGSGDTQYF. The CDR3 bases are TGTGCCAGCAGCTTAGTGGTTCGGGCTAGCGGGAGTGGAGATACGCAGTATTTT.

CDR3 DNA: TGCGCCAGCAGCTTGGCAGCGGCTAACACCGGGGAGCTGTTTTTT. Translated: CASSLAAANTGELFF. The chain is built from TRBV5-1 and TRBJ2-2; tentative D call: TRBD2 (5 bases). The CDR3 covers 15 residues. Germline CDR1 is SGHRS and CDR2 is YFSETQ. V was pared by 0 bases and J by 2 bases, with 8 bases between.

The V call is TRBV30, the J call TRBJ1-1; D not resolved. V lost 3 bases and J 0 bases, leaving 8 bases between the germline ends. Germline V lookup: CDR1 GTSNPN, CDR2 SVGIG (reference sequence). The CDR3 runs to 13 residues. Written as DNA, the CDR3 is TGTGCCTGGAGAGCAACCATGAACACTGAAGCTTTCTTT. Its translation is CAWRATMNTEAFF.

The chain recombines TRBV10-3 with TRBJ2-1; D gene unclear. This CDR3 has 15 residues. Germline V gene lookup returns CDR1 ENHRY and CDR2 SYGVKD. V shed 10 bases and J shed 5 bases, with 21 bases lying between them. Written as DNA, the CDR3 is TGTGCCACCTCGTTCCAGAGAATGTTAGACAATGAGCAGTTCTTC. Its protein is CATSFQRMLDNEQFF.

V gene TRBV7-9 combines with J gene TRBJ1-2, with D possibly being TRBD1 (6 bases). Germline lookup yields CDR1 SEHNR and CDR2 FQNEAQ (reference sequence). The CDR3 runs to 15 residues. V was clipped by 5 bases and J by 3 bases, with 16 bases between them. This chain's CDR3 is CASSPRQVNYYGYTF. The CDR3 DNA reads as TGTGCCAGCAGCCCGCGACAGGTGAACTACTATGGCTACACCTTC.

This rearrangement joins TRBV5-4 to TRBJ2-7, with 11 bases lining up with TRBD1. The V and J ends lost 4 bases and 3 bases, in that order; junction bases with no gene match: 6. CDR3 length equals 15 residues. Germline V lookup: CDR1 SGHNT, CDR2 YYREEE (reference sequence). In DNA form, the CDR3 reads TGTGCCAGCAGCCCGGCCGGGACAGGGGGCTACGAGCAGTACTTC. This sequence encodes CASSPAGTGGYEQYF.

The CDR3 loop reads CASSKPLEEEAIYEQYF. CDR3 nucleotides: TGTGCCAGCAGCAAACCGCTTGAGGAAGAGGCTATCTACGAGCAGTACTTC. The chain couples TRBV21-1 to TRBJ2-7; the table's D call, TRBD2, has no DNA check behind it. TRBV21-1 is flagged as a pseudogene. This CDR3 has 17 amino acids.

The chain recombines TRBV4-2 with TRBJ2-2; TRBD1 might be the D (6 bases). Trimming took off 0 bases at V and 6 bases at J, with 17 bases between the two ends. Germline CDR1 and CDR2: LGHNA and YNFKEQ. This CDR3 has 17 amino acids. The CDR3 is CASSQDPRTVNAGELFF. In nucleotides, the CDR3 is TGTGCCAGCAGCCAAGACCCTCGGACAGTTAACGCCGGGGAGCTGTTTTTT.